The present T cell receptor (beta chain) was sequenced within a study of blood T cell repertoires in COVID-19. Study as a whole: Samples of COVID-19 (acute and convalescent) were obtained from the United States, Italy and Spain. T cells, B-cell-depleted T cells, or PBMCs supplied cDNA or gDNA.

Methods used by the authors: Reference gene primer amplification gave nucleated cell count estimates. Profiling relied on immunoSEQ multiplex PCR, and the TCRdb table lists in-frame clones only, not all of them. That table gives V, J and clone size, and the DNA gave D and trimming. The table includes fewer than 500,000 clones, 80% to 90% detected once. Enrollment of patients from Seattle took place during active infection, with longitudinal follow-up. Trimming removed 0 bases at V and 2 bases at J, with 16 bases between. The CDR3 has 17 residues. Germline values: CDR1 SGHVS, CDR2 FNYEAQ. The V call is TRBV7-6, the J call TRBJ1-1; possibly TRBD1 for D (6 bases). Specimen: peripheral blood. The clonotype originates from a man aged 18-30 years with COVID-19, enrolled during active disease. The CDR3 sequence: CASSLAFYGQRNTEAFF. CDR3 DNA sequence: TGTGCCAGCAGCTTAGCCTTCTATGGACAGAGAAACACTGAAGCTTTCTTT.